Each of the 7 T cell receptor beta chains below was sequenced from the same sample in a study of identical twins. TCRdb called the 5' RACE reads again in MiXCR, with one record for every CDR3 protein. Seen here are around 690,000 distinct CDR3 sequences, 21% observed once, and the top ten hold 4% to 4.5%. These data also formed part of another study, on T cells expressing NK-cell markers.

The sequencing input was PBMCs. Receptor source: a woman between 18 and 29 years old in good health.

V and J are TRBV20-1 and TRBJ2-1; D is possibly TRBD2 (7 bases). The length of the CDR3 is 16 residues. Germline V gene data show CDR1 as DFQATT and CDR2 as SNEGSKA (reference sequence). The ends were cut back, 4 bases at V and 7 bases at J, with 23 bases in the middle. CDR3 in DNA: TGCAGTGCTACCCACCTTGCGGCGGGGGCTCCGAATGAGCAGTTCTTC. Amino acid sequence: CSATHLAAGAPNEQFF.

This clonotype was detected a few times. The chain joins TRBV5-1 to TRBJ2-7; D gene uncertain. The CDR3 runs to 12 residues. Germline CDR1 reads SGHRS; CDR2 reads YFSETQ. V lost 4 bases and J lost 7, with 12 bases in between. The CDR3 protein is CASSLGAEEQYF. The CDR3 coding sequence is TGCGCCAGCAGCCTCGGAGCCGAGGAGCAGTACTTC.

This clonotype was picked up a small number of times. CDR3 region: CASTLRGQHNEQFF. CDR3 bases: TGTGCCAGCACCCTCCGGGGGCAACACAATGAGCAGTTCTTC. V is TRBV7-6 and J is TRBJ2-1, with D perhaps given as TRBD1 or TRBD2 (6 bases each). CDR1 and CDR2 (germline): SGHVS, FNYEAQ. CDR3 length: 14 amino acids. V was pared by 7 bases and J by 5 bases, with 15 bases between. The full variable domain, its missing parts supplied by reference TRBV7-6 and TRBJ2-1, is GAGVSQSPRYKVTKRGQDVALRCDPISGHVSLYWYRQALGQGPEFLTYFNYEAQQDKSGLPNDRFSAERPEGSISTLTIQRTEQRDSAMYRCASTLRGQHNEQFFGPGTRLTVL.

The CDR3: CASSSGGQGHHEQYF. The CDR3 DNA follows: TGTGCCAGCAGCTCGGGCGGACAGGGGCACCACGAGCAGTACTTC. V and J are TRBV7-9 and TRBJ2-7; 9 nucleotides match TRBD1. The junction had 9 bases not matched to a gene; V was cut back by 4 bases and J by 5 bases. There are 15 residues in the CDR3. The germline V gene encodes CDR1 SEHNR and CDR2 FQNEAQ (reference sequence).

This clonotype is a singleton in its sample. J is TRBJ2-1 and V is TRBV30; a possible D gene is TRBD2 (6 bases). From germline, CDR1 is GTSNPN and CDR2 SVGIG (reference sequence). The V end lost 4 bases, the J end lost 4 bases, and 17 bases lay between the germline ends. There are 15 residues in the CDR3. The CDR3 DNA is TGTGCCTGGAAAGACATCGGGACTGGGTACAATGAGCAGTTCTTC. This sequence encodes CAWKDIGTGYNEQFF.

This clonotype was seen more than once but under ten times. The chain combines TRBV7-8 with TRBJ1-1; D remains unclear. Germline CDR1 SGHVS, CDR2 FQNEAQ. V dropped 5 bases and J dropped 3 bases, with 10 bases sitting between them. The length of the CDR3 is 13 residues. This CDR3 is CASSQPPYTEAFF. In DNA, the CDR3 is TGTGCCAGCAGCCAACCCCCCTACACTGAAGCTTTCTTT.

This clonotype was observed a handful of times. V usage is TRBV6-5 and J usage is TRBJ1-2; no clear D gene. V was trimmed by 6 bases and J by 8 bases, leaving 10 bases between them. The CDR3 runs 11 residues. CDR1 and CDR2 from the germline V gene are MNHEY and SVGAGI. The CDR3 coding sequence is TGTGCCAGCAGACGGAGTGGGGGCTACACCTTC. Its protein is CASRRSGGYTF.